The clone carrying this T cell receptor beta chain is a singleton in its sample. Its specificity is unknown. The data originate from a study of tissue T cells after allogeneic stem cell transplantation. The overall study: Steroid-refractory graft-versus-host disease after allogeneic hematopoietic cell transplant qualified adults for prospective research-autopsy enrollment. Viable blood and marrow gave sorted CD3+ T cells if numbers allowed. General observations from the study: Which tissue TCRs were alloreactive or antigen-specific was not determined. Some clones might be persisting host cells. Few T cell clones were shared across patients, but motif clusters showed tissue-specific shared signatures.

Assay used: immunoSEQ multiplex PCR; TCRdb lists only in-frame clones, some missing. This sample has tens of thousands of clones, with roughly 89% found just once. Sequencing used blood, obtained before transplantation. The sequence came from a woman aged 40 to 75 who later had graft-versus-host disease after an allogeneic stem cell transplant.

Here the CDR3 reads CASSTRDTTYEQYF. DNA of the CDR3: TGTGCCAGTAGTACCCGGGACACAACCTACGAGCAGTACTTC. The chain uses TRBV19 and TRBJ2-7; the D gene is possibly TRBD1 (6 bases). Germline CDR1 is LNHDA and CDR2 is SQIVND (reference sequence). This CDR3 is 14 amino acids long. Trimming removed 4 bases from V and 2 bases from J, with 12 bases in between.